The TCR beta chain under discussion was sequenced for a study of blood T cell repertoires in COVID-19. As for the study in general: Italy, Spain and the United States were the sources of the convalescent and acute COVID-19 samples.

The CDR3 runs to 13 residues. Germline lookup yields CDR1 LNHDA and CDR2 SQIVND (reference sequence). V lost 6 bases to trimming and J lost 4 bases, with 9 bases between them. This table comes from immunoSEQ multiplex PCR, and its TCRdb copy is limited to in-frame clones, with some not included. In the table there are hundreds of thousands of clones, roughly 85% of which are singletons. This chain uses TRBV19 with TRBJ2-2, with D possibly being TRBD1 (6 bases). Sequenced material: peripheral blood. This clonotype was obtained from a human donor in a cohort sampled during active COVID-19. The CDR3 DNA reads TGTGCCAGTAGGCGAGGGGGCACCGGGGAGCTGTTTTTT. Translated: CASRRGGTGELFF.